These 2 T cell receptor beta chains were sequenced from one sample in a study of response to subunit inactivated influenza vaccine. TCRdb independently ran MiXCR on the RT-PCR reads; one entry per CDR3 protein. The sample lists 450,000 to 500,000 distinct CDR3 sequences, 9.5% to 13% occurring once. The sample in question was PBMCs from blood, obtained more than 35 days after vaccination. These receptors were taken from a man aged 50 or older who received an inactivated influenza vaccine.

This clonotype was picked up a small number of times. The chain combines TRBV29-1 with TRBJ2-7, with 16 nucleotides matching TRBD2. The germline V gene has CDR1 SQVTM and CDR2 ANQGSEA. V was clipped by 6 bases and J by 2 bases; unmatched bases: 1. The CDR3 contains 14 residues. CDR3 sequence: CSVGLAGGPYEQYF. Written as DNA, the CDR3 is TGCAGCGTGGGACTAGCGGGAGGGCCCTACGAGCAGTACTTC.

This clonotype was observed a handful of times. The genes are TRBV5-1 and TRBJ2-2; D is unclear. Germline-derived CDR1 and CDR2 are SGHRS and YFSETQ. The V gene lost 4 bases and the J gene lost 0 bases, with 13 bases spanning the gap. The CDR3 totals 16 residues. This CDR3 is CASSTEPTSNTGELFF. The CDR3 DNA follows: TGCGCCAGCAGCACGGAGCCAACATCGAACACCGGGGAGCTGTTTTTT.